One sample yielded the 32 T cell receptor beta chains listed below, sequenced in a study of cytomegalovirus exposure and HLA in healthy donors. The PCR ran on 60 Vbeta and 13 Jbeta primers. Clones were sequenced by immunoSEQ multiplex PCR, and TCRdb holds only the in-frame ones, with some missing. Of 150,000 or so clones listed, 70% to 90% are singletons. Input material: PBMCs. All receptors derive from a man over 45 in good health and CMV-seronegative.

V is TRBV7-2 and J is TRBJ1-1, with D uncertain. The CDR3 is 13 residues long. CDR1 and CDR2 from the germline V gene are SGHTA and FQGNSA. Trimming left V 5 bases short and J 1 base short, with 8 bases between. Here the CDR3 DNA reads TGTGCCAGCAGCGAGGGCCAGAACACTGAAGCTTTCTTT. Amino acid sequence: CASSEGQNTEAFF. Full variable domain (missing parts from reference TRBV7-2 and TRBJ1-1): GAGVSQSPSNKVTEKGKDVELRCDPISGHTALYWYRQSLGQGLEFLIYFQGNSAPDKSGLPSDRFSAERTGGSVSTLTIQRTQQEDSAVYLCASSEGQNTEAFFGQGTRLTVV.

V gene TRBV6-1 combines with J gene TRBJ1-5; no reliable D call. V was cut by 1 base and J by 0 bases, with 4 bases left in between. CDR1 is MNHNS, CDR2 SASEGT, per germline. CDR3 length: 14 residues. The CDR3 nucleotides read TGTGCCAGCAGTGAAGTTCGTAGCAATCAGCCCCAGCATTTT. Its protein is CASSEVRSNQPQHF.

This sequence joins TRBV5-4 and TRBJ2-5; 7 bases map to TRBD1. The DNA matches TRBJ2-7 better at its end, which makes the J call doubtful. Germline assignment: CDR1 SGHNT and CDR2 YYREEE (reference sequence). This CDR3 comprises 15 residues. The CDR3 sequence is CASSLKTGSSYEQYF. CDR3 in DNA: TGTGCCAGCAGCTTAAAGACAGGGAGCTCCTACGAGCAGTACTTC.

V gene TRBV4-2 combines with J gene TRBJ1-5; the D gene is possibly TRBD1 (6 bases). The germline CDR1 and CDR2 sequences are LGHNA and YNFKEQ. The CDR3 runs 16 residues. Trimming removed 3 bases at V and 0 bases at J, with 12 bases between. The CDR3 here is CASSHNGRGSNQPQHF. CDR3 nucleotides: TGTGCCAGCAGCCATAACGGCAGGGGTAGCAATCAGCCCCAGCATTTT.

This clone came up once. The chain couples TRBV19 to TRBJ2-3; D call uncertain. The CDR3 has 15 amino acids. The germline V gene has CDR1 LNHDA and CDR2 SQIVND (reference sequence). V was shortened by 5 bases and J by 0 bases, with 12 bases between the two germline ends. This CDR3 is CASSEAPPSTDTQYF. DNA of the CDR3: TGTGCCAGTAGTGAAGCCCCCCCTAGCACAGATACGCAGTATTTT.

The V and J genes are TRBV18 and TRBJ1-1; D ambiguous. CDR1 KGHSH and CDR2 LQKENI come from the germline V gene. V lost 2 bases to trimming and J lost 1 base, with 14 bases between them. This CDR3 spans 16 amino acids. CDR3 sequence reads: CASSPSEDGRNTEAFF. CDR3 DNA: TGTGCCAGCTCACCATCCGAAGACGGGAGGAACACTGAAGCTTTCTTT.

The V call is TRBV6-1, the J call TRBJ1-5, with a tentative D call TRBD1 (6 bases). Germline assignment: CDR1 MNHNS and CDR2 SASEGT. V shed 8 bases and J shed 0 bases, with 14 bases lying between them. CDR3 length equals 15 residues. This CDR3 is CASRGRGNSNQPQHF. The CDR3, as DNA: TGTGCCAGCCGGGGGCGGGGGAATAGCAATCAGCCCCAGCATTTT.

The CDR3 region is CASSLGLAGVGMDTQYF. CDR3 nucleotides: TGCGCCAGCAGCTTAGGACTAGCGGGAGTAGGAATGGATACGCAGTATTTT. The chain has TRBV5-1 and TRBJ2-3, with 13 nucleotides matching TRBD2. Germline CDR1 is SGHRS and CDR2 is YFSETQ. This CDR3 is 17 amino acids long. V dropped 2 bases and J dropped 6; count of bases not matched to a gene: 9.

The genes are TRBV19 and TRBJ2-7; 9 bases line up with TRBD1. Germline values: CDR1 LNHDA, CDR2 SQIVND (reference sequence). After removal of 5 bases from V and 0 bases from J, the junction contained 5 bases not matched to a gene. The length of the CDR3 is 15 residues. Written as DNA, the CDR3 is TGTGCCAGTAGTGAACGGGACAGGGTCTCCTACGAGCAGTACTTC. Residues: CASSERDRVSYEQYF.

The CDR3 DNA reads as TGTGCCAGCGGAGGGGCTAGCGGTTTATCCTACGAGCAGTACTTC. This translates into CASGGASGLSYEQYF. The gene calls are TRBV2 and TRBJ2-7, with TRBD2 identical over 7 bases. The germline V gene encodes CDR1 SNHLY and CDR2 FYNNEI. The J segment lost 1 base and the V segment lost 8 bases, leaving 11 bases of the junction unmatched. The length of the CDR3 is 15 residues.

The chain carries TRBV19 and TRBJ1-5, with a possible D match to TRBD1 (5 bases). V lost 3 bases, J lost 7 bases, and 13 bases lay in between. CDR1 LNHDA and CDR2 SQIVND come from the germline V gene (reference sequence). This CDR3 has 14 residues. This CDR3 reads CASSIDSLWQPQHF. DNA for the CDR3: TGTGCCAGTAGTATCGACAGTTTATGGCAGCCCCAGCATTTT.

This chain connects TRBV10-1 to TRBJ1-2, with TRBD1 identical over 7 bases. There are 14 residues in the CDR3. J gave up 2 bases and V 6 bases, and 6 bases lay outside the gene matches. The germline V gene has CDR1 WNHNN and CDR2 SYGVQD (reference sequence). The CDR3 loop reads CASRAGGINYGYTF. The CDR3 DNA reads TGCGCCAGCAGAGCAGGGGGTATCAACTATGGCTACACCTTC.

The chain joins TRBV9 to TRBJ2-6, with 11 nucleotides matching TRBD1. Trimming at V came to 3 bases and at J to 4 bases, leaving 6 bases not matched to a gene. This CDR3 has 17 residues. Germline V gene lookup returns CDR1 SGDLS and CDR2 YYNGEE. The CDR3 region is CASSGGQGARGANVLTF. The CDR3 DNA reads TGTGCCAGCAGCGGCGGACAGGGGGCGAGAGGGGCCAACGTCCTGACTTTC.

This clone was counted once. The J gene is TRBJ1-3, the V gene TRBV28; D is undetermined. Germline lookup yields CDR1 MDHEN and CDR2 SYDVKM. With 11 bases removed from V and 4 bases from J, the gap between germline ends came to 15 bases. The CDR3 is 13 residues long. The CDR3 DNA sequence: TGTGCCTCCTCAAGGAGTTCAGGAAACACCATATATTTT. Translation gives CASSRSSGNTIYF.

The chain is built from TRBV7-9 and TRBJ2-7; 7 bases fit TRBD1. The J segment lost 1 base and the V segment lost 4 bases, leaving 7 bases of the junction unmatched. The germline V gene encodes CDR1 SEHNR and CDR2 FQNEAQ (reference sequence). The CDR3 loop spans 15 amino acids. In nucleotides, the CDR3 is TGTGCCAGCAGCTCACATGAGGGACAGTCCTACGAGCAGTACTTC. Encoded protein: CASSSHEGQSYEQYF.

This rearrangement joins TRBV2 to TRBJ1-5; possibly TRBD1 for D (6 bases). The V and J ends lost 4 bases and 0 bases respectively, with 13 bases between them. CDR3 length: 16 residues. Germline V gene data show CDR1 as SNHLY and CDR2 as FYNNEI. In nucleotides, the CDR3 is TGTGCCAGCAGTGTGACAGGCGACTATAGCAATCAGCCCCAGCATTTT. It yields the protein CASSVTGDYSNQPQHF.

The chain carries TRBV19 and TRBJ1-3; 7 nucleotides line up with TRBD1. The germline CDR1 and CDR2 sequences are LNHDA and SQIVND (reference sequence). The CDR3 is 14 residues long. Losses at the gene ends were 6 bases for V and 0 bases for J; bases not matched to a gene: 2. DNA of the CDR3: TGTGCCAGTAGGACAGGGCTCTCTGGAAACACCATATATTTT. Amino acids: CASRTGLSGNTIYF.

This clone has only one observation. The V call is TRBV7-2, the J call TRBJ1-1, with D possibly TRBD1 on 5 matching bases. The CDR3 is 14 amino acids. Trimming cost V 7 bases and J 0 bases, with 12 bases left between them. Germline V CDR1 and CDR2: SGHTA, FQGNSA. The DNA for the CDR3 is TGTGCCAGCACCCAGACAGCTTTGAACACTGAAGCTTTCTTT. As protein: CASTQTALNTEAFF.

The rearrangement links TRBV28 to TRBJ2-7; D perhaps matches TRBD2 (5 bases). This CDR3 is 11 amino acids long. Germline V lookup: CDR1 MDHEN, CDR2 SYDVKM. Trimming shortened V by 8 bases and J by 4 bases, and 9 bases separated the two germline ends. The CDR3 sequence is CASAGMYEQYF. Here the CDR3 DNA reads TGTGCCAGCGCGGGTATGTACGAGCAGTACTTC. The variable domain in full, completed from reference TRBV28 and TRBJ2-7, reads DVKVTQSSRYLVKRTGEKVFLECVQDMDHENMFWYRQDPGLGLRLIYFSYDVKMKEKGDIPEGYSVSREKKERFSLILESASTNQTSMYLCASAGMYEQYFGPGTRLTVT.

This sequence joins TRBV5-4 and TRBJ2-7, with 9 bases matching TRBD1. The CDR3 runs to 15 residues. The ends lost 3 bases at V and 2 bases at J; junction bases unmatched: 6. Germline assignment: CDR1 SGHNT and CDR2 YYREEE (reference sequence). The CDR3 bases are TGTGCCAGCAGCTCAAGGACAGGGGAGACCTACGAGCAGTACTTC. This sequence encodes CASSSRTGETYEQYF. Based on the CDR3 plus reference TRBV5-4 and TRBJ2-7, the full variable domain is ETGVTQSPTHLIKTRGQQVTLRCSSQSGHNTVSWYQQALGQGPQFIFQYYREEENGRGNFPPRFSGLQFPNYSSELNVNALELDDSALYLCASSSRTGETYEQYFGPGTRLTVT.

As concerns this clone: In the same sample, other DNA sequences code for this CDR3. The chain carries TRBV7-8 and TRBJ1-3; TRBD1 might be the D (6 bases). The CDR3 runs to 15 residues. The germline gives CDR1 SGHVS, CDR2 FQNEAQ. The V gene lost 5 bases and the J gene lost 4 bases, with 15 bases spanning the gap. CDR3 DNA sequence: TGTGCCAGCAGCCCAAGGGGGGGTAGCGGAAACACCATATATTTT. It codes for CASSPRGGSGNTIYF. The whole variable domain, remainder taken from reference TRBV7-8 and TRBJ1-3, is GAGVSQSPRYKVAKRGQDVALRCDPISGHVSLFWYQQALGQGPEFLTYFQNEAQLDKSGLPSDRFFAERPEGSVSTLKIQRTQQEDSAVYLCASSPRGGSGNTIYFGEGSWLTVV.

This chain links TRBV28 with TRBJ2-5, with D tentatively TRBD1 (7 bases). The germline V and J ends were trimmed by 4 bases and 2 bases, with 20 bases remaining between them. From germline, CDR1 is MDHEN and CDR2 SYDVKM. The CDR3 runs 17 residues. CDR3 bases: TGTGCCAGCAGTTCTGCGGGACAGATAGGTCTTCAAGAGACCCAGTACTTC. It codes for CASSSAGQIGLQETQYF.

The CDR3 here is CASSSIAGGRDEQYF. The CDR3 coding sequence is TGTGCCAGCAGCTCCATAGCGGGGGGGCGTGACGAGCAGTACTTC. The chain carries TRBV11-3 and TRBJ2-7; 11 bases are shared with TRBD2. The CDR3 is made up of 15 amino acids. Trimming removed 4 bases from V and 5 bases from J; junction bases left unmatched: 7. Germline values: CDR1 SGHNT, CDR2 YENEEA.

This clone came up once. This chain joins TRBV13 and TRBJ2-1, with 13 bases lining up with TRBD2. The CDR3 contains 16 residues. V trimming: 1 base; J trimming: 6 bases; junction bases outside the gene matches: 3. The germline gives CDR1 PRHDT, CDR2 FYEKMQ (reference sequence). In DNA, the CDR3 is TGTGCCAGCAGCTTAGCACTAGCGGGGGGGCTCAATGAGCAGTTCTTC. This sequence encodes CASSLALAGGLNEQFF. The complete variable domain, with remaining parts taken from reference TRBV13 and TRBJ2-1, reads AAGVIQSPRHLIKEKRETATLKCYPIPRHDTVYWYQQGPGQDPQFLISFYEKMQSDKGSIPDRFSAQQFSDYHSELNMSSLELGDSALYFCASSLALAGGLNEQFFGPGTRLTVL.

The V gene is TRBV18, the J gene TRBJ2-3; D unresolved. Trimming pared 3 bases from V and 1 base from J, leaving 14 bases between. From germline, CDR1 is KGHSH and CDR2 LQKENI. CDR3 length: 16 residues. CDR3 loop: CASSPASVRGTDTQYF. The CDR3 DNA reads as TGTGCCAGCTCACCCGCCTCAGTCCGGGGCACAGATACGCAGTATTTT.

This rearrangement joins TRBV7-9 to TRBJ2-3; D is unresolved. The CDR3 totals 14 residues. Trimming removed 1 base from V and 0 bases from J, with 5 bases in between. Germline V CDR1 and CDR2: SEHNR, FQNEAQ (reference sequence). CDR3 region: CASSLETSTDTQYF. The CDR3 bases are TGTGCCAGCAGCTTAGAGACAAGCACAGATACGCAGTATTTT.

Comment on this clone: In this CDR3 the conserved last residue, phenylalanine or tryptophan, is missing, so a read error is likely. The V gene is TRBV6-4, the J gene TRBJ1-5, with TRBD1 matching 8 bases. CDR1 is MRHNA, CDR2 SNTAGT, per germline. This CDR3 region has 15 residues. V lost 4 bases, J lost 5 bases, and 7 bases stayed unmatched. The CDR3 sequence is CASSVLDRAHQPQHS. CDR3 nucleotide sequence: TGTGCCAGCAGTGTCCTGGACAGGGCCCATCAGCCCCAGCATTCT.

This clone was counted only a few times. The V gene is TRBV11-2, the J gene TRBJ2-1; the D gene is possibly TRBD2 (5 bases). The CDR3 runs 13 residues. The germline gives CDR1 SGHAT, CDR2 FQNNGV. Trimming took 5 bases from V and 6 from J, leaving 11 bases between them. The CDR3 bases are TGTGCCAGCAGCCGCATAGAGGGCAATGAGCAGTTCTTC. As protein: CASSRIEGNEQFF.

The V call is TRBV6-5, the J call TRBJ2-2; perhaps TRBD1 as D (6 bases). Germline V CDR1 and CDR2: MNHEY, SVGAGI. This CDR3 comprises 15 residues. Between the trimmed V and J ends, which lost 3 bases and 5 bases, there was a span of 13 bases. This CDR3 is CASSYTDRRTGELFF. Here the CDR3 DNA reads TGTGCCAGCAGTTATACCGACAGGCGAACCGGGGAGCTGTTTTTT.

This clone occurred a few times. CDR3 region: CASSLGTGSNNEQFF. The CDR3 region has the DNA TGTGCCAGCAGCTTAGGAACAGGGAGCAACAATGAGCAGTTCTTC. The chain recombines TRBV11-2 with TRBJ2-1; D possibly corresponds to TRBD1 (6 bases). The germline V gene has CDR1 SGHAT and CDR2 FQNNGV. This CDR3 is built from 15 residues. The V and J ends lost 1 base and 5 bases respectively, with 12 bases between them.

The chain recombines TRBV5-6 with TRBJ2-4, with 11 bases fitting TRBD2. Germline-derived CDR1 and CDR2 are SGHDT and YYEEEE. CDR3 length: 19 amino acids. Trimming cost V 0 bases and J 0 bases; bases outside gene matches: 8. CDR3 nucleotides: TGTGCCAGCAGCTTGGCGGCTAGCGGGAGGCTCTTAGCCAAAAACATTCAGTACTTC. It translates to CASSLAASGRLLAKNIQYF.

V usage is TRBV28 and J usage is TRBJ1-2, with D hard to call. Per the germline V gene, CDR1 is MDHEN and CDR2 is SYDVKM. The V gene lost 9 bases and the J gene lost 2 bases, with 13 bases spanning the gap. This CDR3 has 13 amino acids. CDR3 nucleotide sequence: TGTGCCAGACGGGATCCGGTGAACTATGGCTACACCTTC. It encodes CARRDPVNYGYTF.